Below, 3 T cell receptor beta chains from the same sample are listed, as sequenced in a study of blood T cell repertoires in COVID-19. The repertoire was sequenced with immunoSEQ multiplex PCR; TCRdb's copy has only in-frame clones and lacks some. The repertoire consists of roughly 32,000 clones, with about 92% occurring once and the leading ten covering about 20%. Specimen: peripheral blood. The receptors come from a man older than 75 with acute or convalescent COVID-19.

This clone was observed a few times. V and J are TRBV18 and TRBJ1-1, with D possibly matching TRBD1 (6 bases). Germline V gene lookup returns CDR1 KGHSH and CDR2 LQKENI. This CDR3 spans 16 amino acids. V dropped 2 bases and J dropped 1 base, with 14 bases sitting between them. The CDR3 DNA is TGTGCCAGCTCACCAGGGAGACCAGGGGCGAACACTGAAGCTTTCTTT. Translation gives CASSPGRPGANTEAFF.

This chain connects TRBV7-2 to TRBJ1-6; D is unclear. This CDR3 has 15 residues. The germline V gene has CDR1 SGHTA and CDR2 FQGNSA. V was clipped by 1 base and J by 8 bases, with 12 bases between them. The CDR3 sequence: CASSLDTGWDSPLHF. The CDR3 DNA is TGTGCCAGCAGCTTAGACACGGGATGGGATTCACCCCTCCACTTT.

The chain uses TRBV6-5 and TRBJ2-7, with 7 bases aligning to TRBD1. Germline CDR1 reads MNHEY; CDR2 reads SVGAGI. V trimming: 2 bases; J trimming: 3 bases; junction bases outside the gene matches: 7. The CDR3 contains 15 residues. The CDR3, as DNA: TGTGCCAGCAGTTACAGGAGACAGGGAAACTACGAGCAGTACTTC. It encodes CASSYRRQGNYEQYF.